One and the same sample provided the 11 T cell receptor beta chains below, sequenced in a study of identifying expanded T cells in peripheral blood (dated by TCRdb to between 2018 and 2021). The library was made by the immunoSEQ multiplex PCR assay. TCRdb retrieved this table from immuneACCESS and kept in-frame rearrangements only. Not all clones are present; in checked studies, unresolved V genes account for under half, and no reason is known for the remainder. Recorded for this sample are around 120,000 clones; around 84% of them occurred a single time. The biggest ten clones account for roughly 3.3% of the sample. Input material: blood. All receptors derive from a person aged 18-70 years in good health.

The chain links TRBV5-1 to TRBJ1-4; D not certain. This CDR3 is 14 amino acids long. Trimming removed 7 bases from V and 12 bases from J, with 22 bases in between. Germline V CDR1 and CDR2: SGHRS, YFSETQ. The CDR3 nucleotides are TGCGCCAGCCAGAAGCTGGGCGAAGGAACGGAACTGTTTTTT. This translates into CASQKLGEGTELFF.

The count of this clone is one. V gene TRBV18 combines with J gene TRBJ1-1, with 7 bases identical to TRBD1. Trimming cost V 3 bases and J 4 bases; bases outside gene matches: 5. This CDR3 has 14 residues. Germline assignment: CDR1 KGHSH and CDR2 LQKENI. CDR3 protein: CASSPRQGSTEAFF. The CDR3 region has the DNA TGTGCCAGCTCACCCCGACAGGGTAGCACTGAAGCTTTCTTT.

The rearrangement joins TRBV18 to TRBJ2-5, with D tentatively TRBD1 or TRBD2 (6 bases each). The V end was cut by 3 bases, the J end by 5 bases, with 19 bases between. Germline V gene data show CDR1 as KGHSH and CDR2 as LQKENI. CDR3 length: 16 amino acids. The CDR3 protein is CASSPRQFGGEETQYF. The CDR3 bases are TGTGCCAGCTCACCGCGGCAATTCGGGGGCGAGGAGACCCAGTACTTC. The complete variable domain, with remaining parts taken from reference TRBV18 and TRBJ2-5, reads NAGVMQNPRHLVRRRGQEARLRCSPMKGHSHVYWYRQLPEEGLKFMVYLQKENIIDESGMPKERFSAEFPKEGPSILRIQQVVRGDSAAYFCASSPRQFGGEETQYFGPGTRLLVL.

V usage is TRBV27 and J usage is TRBJ1-5; D is unclear. Between the trimmed V and J ends, which lost 3 bases and 3 bases, there was a span of 6 bases. The CDR3 loop spans 13 amino acids. Germline V gene lookup returns CDR1 MNHEY and CDR2 SMNVEV (reference sequence). CDR3 amino acids: CASSFGANQPQHF. The CDR3 DNA sequence: TGTGCCAGCAGTTTTGGTGCCAATCAGCCCCAGCATTTT.

V and J are TRBV5-6 and TRBJ2-2, with TRBD1 matching over 7 bases. In germline, CDR1 is SGHDT, CDR2 YYEEEE. V was pared by 2 bases and J by 6 bases, with 10 bases of the junction left unmatched. The CDR3 is 16 residues long. The CDR3 loop is CASSFLGQDYAGELFF. The DNA for the CDR3 is TGTGCCAGCAGCTTTTTAGGACAGGATTACGCCGGGGAGCTGTTTTTT.

The rearrangement joins TRBV6-1 to TRBJ2-6, with D maybe TRBD1 (6 bases). Germline CDR1 reads MNHNS; CDR2 reads SASEGT. Trimming cost V 3 bases and J 2 bases, with 11 bases left between them. The CDR3 runs 16 residues. The CDR3 loop reads CASSEGHGPGANVLTF. As DNA, the CDR3 is TGTGCCAGCAGTGAGGGACACGGCCCTGGGGCCAACGTCCTGACTTTC.

The chain is built from TRBV19 and TRBJ1-5, with D possibly TRBD1 on 5 matching bases. Germline V gives CDR1 LNHDA, CDR2 SQIVND (reference sequence). The CDR3 runs 16 residues. V was cut by 2 bases and J by 4 bases, with 15 bases left in between. The CDR3: CASSISWDLRNQPQHF. CDR3 DNA: TGTGCCAGTAGTATAAGCTGGGACCTCCGGAATCAGCCCCAGCATTTT.

J is TRBJ2-2 and V is TRBV2; D may be TRBD2 (6 bases). V gave up 8 bases and J gave up 9 bases, with 19 bases separating them. CDR3 length equals 14 residues. Germline CDR1 reads SNHLY; CDR2 reads FYNNEI. CDR3 nucleotide sequence: TGTGCCAGCGGGGACTCCTGGCGTCCCCGGGAGCTGTTTTTT. It translates to CASGDSWRPRELFF. Variable domain in full (rest from reference TRBV2 and TRBJ2-2): EPEVTQTPSHQVTQMGQEVILRCVPISNHLYFYWYRQILGQKVEFLVSFYNNEISEKSEIFDDQFSVERPDGSNFTLKIRSTKLEDSAMYFCASGDSWRPRELFFGEGSRLTVL.

The chain's CDR3 is CASSSWTGPMNTEAFF. CDR3 nucleotides: TGTGCCAGCAGCTCTTGGACAGGGCCTATGAACACTGAAGCTTTCTTT. The V and J genes are TRBV11-2 and TRBJ1-1, with 8 positions matching TRBD1. There are 16 residues in the CDR3. CDR1 SGHAT and CDR2 FQNNGV come from the germline V gene. Trimming at V came to 4 bases and at J to 0 bases, leaving 7 bases not matched to a gene.

This clone came up a few times. V and J are TRBV7-9 and TRBJ1-2, with unresolved D. The CDR3 length is 12 residues. CDR1 is SEHNR and CDR2 is FQNEAQ in the germline V gene (reference sequence). V lost 5 bases and J 1 base, leaving 5 bases between the germline ends. The DNA of the CDR3 is TGTGCCAGCAGCAGGGATAACTATGGCTACACCTTC. Its protein product is CASSRDNYGYTF.

The chain couples TRBV7-7 to TRBJ2-3; D may match TRBD1 or TRBD2 (6 bases each). CDR1 is SSHAT, CDR2 FNYEAQ, per germline (reference sequence). Trimming removed 5 bases at V and 6 bases at J, with 18 bases between. The CDR3 is made up of 15 amino acids. Written as DNA, the CDR3 is TGTGCCAGCAGCCCGGGACTTCGCACAGGGGATACGCAGTATTTT. This translates into CASSPGLRTGDTQYF.